The clone carrying this TCR beta chain was counted many times. This sample stems from a study of molecular identifiers for immune sequencing clone quantification. The sorting of naive CD8 T cells used the CD8+CD4-CCR7+CD45RA+ phenotype. MiXCR, run by TCRdb on the PCR reads, gives a single entry per CDR3 protein. This sample has 300,000 to 400,000 distinct CDR3 sequences, with about 20% found just once. The source is a human donor in good health. Some libraries in this study had Jurkat cell RNA spiked in. Material for sequencing was naive CD8+ T cells from blood, with Jurkat cell RNA spiked in. Subset of the sample: FACS-sorted CD8+CD4-CCR7+CD45RA+ naive T cells.

In DNA, the CDR3 is TGCAGTGCTAGATTGGGACTAGCCGGGGCAGATACGCAGTATTTT. The encoded protein is CSARLGLAGADTQYF. This sequence joins TRBV20-1 and TRBJ2-3, with 9 bases identical to TRBD2. From germline, CDR1 is DFQATT and CDR2 SNEGSKA (reference sequence). V lost 2 bases, J lost 4 bases, and 7 bases stayed unmatched. This CDR3 is built from 15 residues.